Listed below are T cell receptor beta chains from one sample, sequenced in a study of cytomegalovirus exposure and HLA in healthy donors. Here immunoSEQ multiplex PCR was the method, and the copy in TCRdb shows in-frame clones only, minus some. Among 100,000 to 150,000 clones listed, 8% to 9.5% were seen once. Sequencing input: PBMCs. The receptors stem from a man aged 35-49 years in good health and CMV-seronegative. Both conserved end residues are part of each CDR3. Fields, in order: clone size, J gene, D gene, V gene, CDR3 protein. D genes are given only for firm matches. Size is stated for part of the rows, as once, few or many counts, or as a class when the clone is expanded.

few TRBJ2-1 NA TRBV5-1 CASSLQGSGEQFF
NA TRBJ1-4 NA TRBV11-2 CASSRRQDNEKLFF
NA TRBJ2-3 TRBD2 TRBV7-6 CASSLFPRGGGITDTQYF
few TRBJ2-5 NA TRBV9 CASSAGSQETQYF
few TRBJ2-1 TRBD2 TRBV4-1 CASSQVGTSIHEQFF
few TRBJ2-7 NA TRBV7-6 CASSAPGFYEQYF
few TRBJ2-2 NA TRBV9 CASSVAVLNTGELFF
few TRBJ2-7 NA TRBV11-2 CASSFVHEQYF
NA TRBJ1-2 TRBD1 TRBV9 CASSVGQGLYGYTF
few TRBJ2-1 TRBD2 TRBV27 CATKSWGLASNEQFF
once TRBJ1-1 NA TRBV6-5 CASSRQTLGAFF
NA TRBJ2-1 NA TRBV11-3 CASSLTGFGNEQFF
few TRBJ2-7 NA TRBV7-6 CASSAQGTSYEQYF
few TRBJ1-6 TRBD1 TRBV5-5 CASSLAGRGDNSPLHF
NA TRBJ2-7 NA TRBV2 CASRTAFTYEQYF
few TRBJ2-2 NA TRBV7-6 CASRGGSSEELFF